The T cell receptor (beta chain) described here comes from a study of high-grade serous ovarian cancer treatment subgroups. Findings and caveats of the study: Only CDR3 was analyzed; CDR1 and CDR2 were not. TCR relatedness rose with neoantigen level and trended with mutation load. Different patients shared almost no repertoire; same-patient tumors shared about 0.11 to 0.85.

Notes on this clone: Antigen unknown.

Tumor samples were taken before definitive surgery or chemotherapy. The assay was immunoSEQ multiplex PCR, and TCRdb's table has in-frame clones only and misses some. The table lists 8,000 to 10,000 clones, 55% to 75% of them singletons. The CDR3 is 16 residues long. Germline V gene lookup returns CDR1 MNHNS and CDR2 SASEGT. V was shortened by 0 bases and J by 7 bases, with 18 bases between the two germline ends. Material: tumor tissue. The receptor's source is a human donor with high-grade serous ovarian cancer. This chain joins TRBV6-1 and TRBJ2-5; a possible D gene is TRBD2 (6 bases). The CDR3: CASSEAGRGGWWTQYF. CDR3 DNA: TGTGCCAGCAGTGAAGCGGGGCGGGGTGGTTGGTGGACCCAGTACTTC.